A single sample is the source of the 14 T cell receptor beta chains below, sequenced in a study of molecular identifiers for immune sequencing clone quantification. Each CDR3 protein is one row after TCRdb ran MiXCR on the PCR reads. This sample carries fewer than 75,000 distinct CDR3 sequences, around a sixth of them seen once, and the ten largest clones take under 1.5%. The sample taken for sequencing was naive CD8+ T cells from blood, with Jurkat cell RNA spiked in. Subset indicated: FACS-sorted CD8+CD4-CCR7+CD45RA+ naive T cells. All receptors derive from a human donor in good health. Some libraries in this study had Jurkat cell RNA spiked in.

In its sample, this clonotype was seen many times. This chain connects TRBV19 to TRBJ2-2; 7 nucleotides match TRBD1. V was pared by 3 bases and J by 3 bases, with 7 bases of the junction left unmatched. The CDR3 sequence is 16 residues long. CDR1 and CDR2 from the germline V gene are LNHDA and SQIVND (reference sequence). Here the CDR3 DNA reads TGTGCCAGTAGTATGCTGGGGACAGACGACACCGGGGAGCTGTTTTTT. Amino acids: CASSMLGTDDTGELFF.

V usage is TRBV12-5 and J usage is TRBJ1-3; D not resolved. Germline V gives CDR1 LGHNT, CDR2 FRNRAP. V was trimmed by 2 bases and J by 1 base, leaving 18 bases between them. This CDR3 is built from 18 residues. CDR3 region: CASGLLWSGPISGNTIYF. As DNA, the CDR3 is TGTGCTAGTGGTTTGCTCTGGAGCGGGCCCATATCTGGAAACACCATATATTTT.

This clonotype appeared a few times. V and J are TRBV29-1 and TRBJ2-1, with 7 bases lining up with TRBD2. V gave up 6 bases and J gave up 9 bases; unmatched junction bases: 5. The germline V gene encodes CDR1 SQVTM and CDR2 ANQGSEA. The CDR3 extends over 11 amino acids. CDR3 sequence reads: CSVRLAAEQFF. Written as DNA, the CDR3 is TGCAGCGTGCGCCTAGCGGCTGAGCAGTTCTTC.

This clonotype occurred a few times. This sequence may be a read error, since a much larger clone differs from it by one base. A read error is likely, as this CDR3 ends without the conserved phenylalanine or tryptophan. The rearrangement uses TRBV7-7 and TRBJ1-4; D unresolved. CDR3 length equals 15 residues. CDR1 SSHAT and CDR2 FNYEAQ come from the germline V gene (reference sequence). The CDR3 loop is CASSPALTTNEKLFL. DNA of the CDR3: TGTGCTAGCAGCCCCGCGTTAACAACTAATGAAAAACTGTTTCTT.

This clonotype was detected a few times. The V and J genes are TRBV15 and TRBJ1-4; no definite D call. Per the germline V gene, CDR1 is LNHNV and CDR2 is YYDKDF (reference sequence). Between the trimmed V and J ends, which lost 6 bases and 7 bases, there was a span of 6 bases. The CDR3 is 11 residues long. CDR3 region: CATRAPEKLFF. The CDR3 DNA reads TGTGCCACCAGGGCTCCTGAAAAACTGTTTTTT.

The chain couples TRBV6-6 to TRBJ2-7, with D possibly matching TRBD1 (5 bases). Germline V lookup: CDR1 MNHNY, CDR2 SVGAGI (reference sequence). This CDR3 spans 12 amino acids. Trimming took off 2 bases at V and 3 bases at J, with 5 bases between the two ends. The CDR3 sequence: CASSYRGYEQYF. DNA for the CDR3: TGTGCCAGCAGTTACAGGGGCTACGAGCAGTACTTC.

Points on this clonotype: One base away lies a much larger clone, so this may be a sequencing read error. The conserved closing phenylalanine or tryptophan is absent in this CDR3, likely reflecting a read error. V and J are TRBV27 and TRBJ2-7; 9 bases line up with TRBD2. This CDR3 comprises 15 residues. Trimming cost V 0 bases and J 2 bases; bases outside gene matches: 2. Looked up from germline, CDR1 is MNHEY and CDR2 is SMNVEV (reference sequence). This CDR3 reads CASSLSASGAYEQYL. DNA for the CDR3: TGTGCCAGCAGTTTATCCGCTAGCGGGGCCTACGAGCAGTACCTC.

This clonotype occurred many times. The chain joins TRBV4-1 to TRBJ2-3; TRBD2 matches 7 bases. V lost 2 bases to trimming and J lost 6 bases; unmatched junction nucleotides: 14. Per the germline V gene, CDR1 is MGHRA and CDR2 is YSYEKL. The CDR3 totals 17 residues. The CDR3 loop reads CASSQNWASGRGDTQYF. The DNA for the CDR3 is TGCGCCAGCAGCCAAAATTGGGCAAGCGGGCGGGGGGATACGCAGTATTTT.

This clonotype has at least ten counts. This chain links TRBV11-2 with TRBJ2-3, with D tentatively TRBD2 (5 bases). The ends were cut back, 0 bases at V and 6 bases at J, with 10 bases in the middle. Germline V lookup: CDR1 SGHAT, CDR2 FQNNGV. The CDR3 has 14 amino acids. CDR3: CASSLDPGGDTQYF. The CDR3 region has the DNA TGTGCCAGCAGCTTAGATCCAGGAGGTGATACGCAGTATTTT.

As regards this clonotype: A single base separates this from a much larger clone, so it may be a read error. The rearrangement uses TRBV19 and TRBJ1-1, with D possibly matching TRBD1 (5 bases). CDR3 length: 12 residues. CDR1 and CDR2 (germline): LNHDA, SQIVND (reference sequence). Here the CDR3 reads CASSVTGTEASF. The CDR3, as DNA: TGTGCCAGTAGTGTTACGGGGACTGAAGCTTCCTTT.

This clonotype was recorded a few times. The CDR3: CASSYLTSGSNAKTYEQYF. The CDR3 DNA reads TGTGCCAGCAGTTACTTGACTAGCGGGAGCAACGCCAAAACCTACGAGCAGTACTTC. The V and J genes are TRBV6-2 or TRBV6-3 and TRBJ2-7; 12 bases align to TRBD2. The CDR3 is 19 amino acids. Germline-derived CDR1 and CDR2 are MNHEY and SVGEGT. V shed 1 base and J 2 bases; nucleotides not matched to a gene: 12.

This clonotype was counted only a few times. The rearrangement links TRBV12-3 or TRBV12-4 to TRBJ2-1; D not resolved. The ends were cut back, 3 bases at V and 8 bases at J, with 17 bases in the middle. The CDR3 runs to 15 residues. As DNA, the CDR3 is TGTGCCAGCAGTTTTTCTAAGTCGTACCCCGATGAGCAGTTCTTC. Protein: CASSFSKSYPDEQFF.

In this sample, this clonotype turned up many times. CDR3 DNA sequence: TGTGCCAGCAGCCCCTCCCCGGGGACTAGGTCCACAGATACGCAGTATTTT. Protein sequence: CASSPSPGTRSTDTQYF. The chain employs TRBV11-2 and TRBJ2-3, with TRBD2 matching over 8 bases. V trimming: 5 bases; J trimming: 2 bases; junction bases outside the gene matches: 12. The germline gives CDR1 SGHAT, CDR2 FQNNGV. The CDR3 is made up of 17 amino acids.

This clonotype was recorded at least ten times. The chain links TRBV7-9 to TRBJ2-3, with 8 bases identical to TRBD2. With V trimmed by 10 bases and J by 2 bases, 11 bases remained unmatched. The CDR3 is made up of 15 amino acids. Germline V CDR1 and CDR2: SEHNR, FQNEAQ (reference sequence). The CDR3 bases are TGTGCCACCCCAGCGGGGACTAGGCTCACAGATACGCAGTATTTT. Protein: CATPAGTRLTDTQYF.